This is a list of T cell receptor beta chains from one sample in a study of cytomegalovirus exposure and HLA in healthy donors. Only in-frame clones appear in the TCRdb table, and some are missing; sequencing was by immunoSEQ multiplex PCR. The top ten clones hold around 0.51% of a sample with about 150,000 clones, 88% of them seen once. Sequenced material: PBMCs. The source is a woman in her thirties or forties in good health and CMV-seronegative. Both conserved end residues are part of each CDR3. Fields, in order: D gene, J gene, clone size, V gene, CDR3 protein, CDR3 DNA. The D gene is left open where the match is weak. Some rows have no size entry. The others give once, few or many, or a class for an expanded clone.

TRBD1	TRBJ2-5	-	TRBV15	CATSGQGALETPYF	TGTGCCACCAGCGGACAGGGGGCCCTAGAGACCCCGTACTTC
-	TRBJ2-7	-	TRBV7-1	CASSSRSETRDIFGLVGRAYEQYF	TGTGCCAGCAGCTCTAGATCGGAAACTCGGGACATCTTTGGTCTGGTTGGTCGGGCCTACGAGCAGTACTTC
TRBD2	TRBJ2-1	-	TRBV28	CASSSSGRGGEQFF	TGTGCCAGCAGTTCTAGCGGGAGAGGCGGTGAGCAGTTCTTC
-	TRBJ2-7	-	TRBV7-8	CASSPGQFYEQYF	TGTGCCAGCAGCCCAGGACAGTTTTACGAGCAGTACTTC
TRBD2	TRBJ2-3	-	TRBV7-2	CASSPWGGSTDTQYF	TGTGCCAGCAGCCCCTGGGGAGGGAGCACAGATACGCAGTATTTT
-	TRBJ2-1	-	TRBV27	CASSIDRFHEQFF	TGTGCCAGCAGTATCGACAGGTTCCATGAGCAGTTCTTC
-	TRBJ2-7	-	TRBV11-2	CASSLVSYEQYF	TGTGCCAGCAGCTTAGTATCCTACGAGCAGTACTTC
-	TRBJ1-2	-	TRBV7-8	CASSAEQGGYGYTF	TGTGCCAGCAGCGCCGAACAGGGCGGCTATGGCTACACCTTC
-	TRBJ2-5	-	TRBV4-3	CASSQDIQETQYF	TGCGCCAGCAGCCAAGATATCCAAGAGACCCAGTACTTC
TRBD1	TRBJ2-7	-	TRBV30	CAWSHRGSYEQYF	TGTGCCTGGAGCCACAGGGGGTCCTACGAGCAGTACTTC
TRBD1	TRBJ2-7	-	TRBV7-6	CASRSRDSSYEQYF	TGTGCCAGCAGGAGCCGGGACAGCTCCTACGAGCAGTACTTC
TRBD1	TRBJ1-5	-	TRBV4-2	CASRPGQGGGNQPQHF	TGTGCCAGCAGACCGGGACAGGGTGGTGGCAATCAGCCCCAGCATTTT
TRBD1	TRBJ2-5	-	TRBV5-1	CASRSQGAQETQYF	TGCGCCAGCAGGAGTCAGGGGGCCCAAGAGACCCAGTACTTC
TRBD2	TRBJ2-1	-	TRBV10-3	CAISGSGRTNEQFF	TGTGCCATCAGTGGGAGCGGGAGAACAAATGAGCAGTTCTTC
TRBD2	TRBJ2-7	-	TRBV30	CAWSKSGINEQYF	TGTGCCTGGAGTAAGAGCGGGATAAACGAGCAGTACTTC
-	TRBJ1-2	-	TRBV5-1	CASSLVQEYGYTF	TGCGCCAGCAGCTTGGTACAGGAATACGGCTACACCTTC
-	TRBJ2-5	-	TRBV5-1	CASSPWGTAAQETQYF	TGCGCCAGCAGCCCCTGGGGAACAGCGGCCCAAGAGACCCAGTACTTC
-	TRBJ2-7	-	TRBV25-1	CASRAATSCYEQYF	TGTGCCAGCAGGGCGGCTACCTCGTGCTACGAGCAGTACTTC
TRBD2	TRBJ2-1	-	TRBV9	CASSEPGLAGAYNNEQFF	TGTGCCAGCAGCGAACCGGGACTAGCGGGAGCCTATAACAATGAGCAGTTCTTC
TRBD1	TRBJ1-5	-	TRBV4-1	CASSQRQGAQPQHF	TGCGCCAGCAGCCAACGGCAGGGGGCACAGCCCCAGCATTTT
-	TRBJ2-3	-	TRBV7-2	CASTDSAHTDTQYF	TGTGCCAGCACCGATAGCGCCCACACAGATACGCAGTATTTT
TRBD1	TRBJ2-1	-	TRBV2	CASSPETGGTYNEQFF	TGTGCCAGCAGTCCCGAGACAGGGGGCACTTACAATGAGCAGTTCTTC
-	TRBJ1-2	-	TRBV15	CATSRDSRVRGYTF	TGTGCCACCAGCAGAGATTCGAGGGTACGAGGCTACACCTTC
TRBD1	TRBJ1-6	once	TRBV5-1	CASSLLGQHNSPLHF	TGCGCCAGCAGCTTGTTGGGACAGCATAATTCACCCCTCCACTTT
TRBD1	TRBJ2-3	-	TRBV19	CASSTGQGGTDTQYF	TGTGCCAGTAGTACTGGACAGGGGGGCACAGATACGCAGTATTTT
-	TRBJ1-2	-	TRBV28	CASSYGRWGPNYGYTF	TGTGCCAGCAGTTACGGGAGGTGGGGGCCTAACTATGGCTACACCTTC
-	TRBJ2-1	-	TRBV10-3	CAIGDNSYNEQFF	TGTGCCATCGGGGACAACTCCTACAATGAGCAGTTCTTC
TRBD1	TRBJ2-1	-	TRBV28	CASNKQGALSYNEQFF	TGTGCCAGCAACAAACAGGGGGCCCTCTCCTACAATGAGCAGTTCTTC
-	TRBJ1-1	few	TRBV21-1	CASSKLRELNSNTEAFF	TGTGCCAGCAGCAAATTGAGGGAGCTGAATTCGAACACTGAAGCTTTCTTT
-	TRBJ2-2	-	TRBV28	CASSYHGELFF	TGTGCCAGCAGTTATCACGGGGAGCTGTTTTTT
TRBD1	TRBJ2-7	-	TRBV2	CASNQIGTGVYEQYF	TGTGCCAGCAATCAAATCGGGACAGGGGTCTACGAGCAGTACTTC
TRBD1	TRBJ2-1	-	TRBV6-4	CASSGDRVGEQFF	TGTGCCAGCAGTGGAGACAGGGTGGGTGAGCAGTTCTTC
-	TRBJ2-4	-	TRBV5-1	CASSLRTGALDIQYF	TGCGCCAGCAGCTTGAGGACGGGAGCTTTGGACATTCAGTACTTC
TRBD2	TRBJ2-1	once	TRBV7-9	CASRSSGSRNEQFF	TGTGCCAGCCGCAGTAGCGGGAGTCGGAATGAGCAGTTCTTC
-	TRBJ1-2	once	TRBV7-8	CASSLDPRASYTF	TGTGCCAGCAGCTTAGATCCCAGGGCCAGCTACACCTTC
TRBD1	TRBJ1-4	few	TRBV6-6	CASRQTGSDEKLFF	TGTGCCAGCAGACAGACAGGGTCAGATGAAAAACTGTTTTTT
TRBD1	TRBJ1-2	-	TRBV7-9	CASSLGQGFYGYTF	TGTGCCAGCAGCCTTGGACAGGGCTTCTATGGCTACACCTTC
-	TRBJ1-2	-	TRBV4-3	CASSHLDRPTFGYTF	TGCGCCAGCAGCCATCTCGACAGGCCCACGTTTGGCTACACCTTC
TRBD1	TRBJ1-3	-	TRBV10-3	CAISPTGDPGNTIYF	TGTGCCATCAGCCCTACAGGGGATCCTGGAAACACCATATATTTT
TRBD2	TRBJ2-7	-	TRBV6-5	CASSREGINEQYF	TGTGCCAGCTCCAGGGAGGGGATAAACGAGCAGTACTTC
-	TRBJ1-4	-	TRBV2	CASSLQPPGRTNEKLFF	TGTGCCAGCAGTCTGCAGCCCCCCGGCAGGACTAATGAAAAACTGTTTTTT
TRBD1	TRBJ2-6	-	TRBV5-1	CASSSLTGEVSGANVLTF	TGCGCCAGCAGCTCCTTGACAGGGGAGGTCTCTGGGGCCAACGTCCTGACTTTC
TRBD1	TRBJ1-2	-	TRBV5-1	CASTTGTLPNYGYTF	TGCGCCAGCACGACAGGGACCCTACCTAACTATGGCTACACCTTC
TRBD1	TRBJ1-5	-	TRBV11-3	CASSRDRGGWQPQHF	TGTGCCAGCAGTCGAGACAGGGGAGGATGGCAGCCCCAGCATTTT
TRBD1	TRBJ1-1	-	TRBV30	CAWTLAGGVGDTEAFF	TGTGCCTGGACCCTGGCAGGGGGCGTCGGGGACACTGAAGCTTTCTTT
-	TRBJ1-2	-	TRBV19	CASSIRGGGYTF	TGTGCCAGTAGTATCCGAGGAGGGGGCTACACCTTC
-	TRBJ2-6	-	TRBV6-5	CASSYSIRENVLTF	TGTGCCAGCAGTTACTCGATAAGGGAGAACGTCCTGACTTTC
TRBD1	TRBJ2-1	-	TRBV4-3	CASSPQAFDRDKGNEQFF	TGCGCCAGCAGCCCCCAAGCTTTCGACAGGGACAAGGGCAATGAGCAGTTCTTC
-	TRBJ2-7	-	TRBV5-1	CASSLTVAVLGRGAYEQYF	TGCGCCAGCAGCTTGACCGTGGCCGTGTTGGGGCGCGGAGCCTACGAGCAGTACTTC
TRBD2	TRBJ2-7	-	TRBV27	CASSPHPGVAGGGEQYF	TGTGCCAGCAGCCCTCACCCCGGGGTAGCGGGCGGTGGGGAGCAGTACTTC